This T cell receptor beta chain was sequenced during a study of persistence of HIV-infected CD4 T cells. Study at large: The sample holds CD4+ T cells responsive to CMV or HIV-1 Gag. Study-wide results and caveats: TCRbeta richness was lower in CMV- and Gag-responding cells than in anti-CD3/anti-CD28-responding cells.

About this clone: Its matching antigen is unknown.

An overlapping HIV-1 Gag peptide pool stimulated these cells at 0.85 to 1 ug/peptide/mL. Sorted nonresponding memory CD4+ T cells were CD40L-negative, CD69-negative, CD45RO-high. Donors had undetectable plasma HIV-1 RNA, under 50 copies/mL, for 4+ years. Sequencing used immunoSEQ version 4 in survey mode. Template was genomic DNA at 8 to 10 ng/uL, with up to 1 ug used per sample. Repertoires were generated with immunoSEQ multiplex PCR, while TCRdb's copy carries only in-frame clones and drops some. The table has some 58,000 clones, roughly 75% seen once. V was clipped by 5 bases and J by 0 bases, with 15 bases between them. CDR1 and CDR2 from the germline V gene are SGHNT and YYREEE (reference sequence). CDR3 length: 16 amino acids.

The V call is TRBV5-4, the J call TRBJ2-1, with D maybe TRBD2 (7 bases). The source material was CD4+ T cells sorted from PBMCs after approximately 19-hour stimulation, sampled from a patient who received antiretroviral therapy. The TCR originated in an adult man with HIV who was CMV-seropositive. Here the CDR3 reads CASSIPGGRSYNEQFF. The DNA of the CDR3 is TGTGCCAGCAGTATCCCGGGGGGCCGCTCCTACAATGAGCAGTTCTTC.